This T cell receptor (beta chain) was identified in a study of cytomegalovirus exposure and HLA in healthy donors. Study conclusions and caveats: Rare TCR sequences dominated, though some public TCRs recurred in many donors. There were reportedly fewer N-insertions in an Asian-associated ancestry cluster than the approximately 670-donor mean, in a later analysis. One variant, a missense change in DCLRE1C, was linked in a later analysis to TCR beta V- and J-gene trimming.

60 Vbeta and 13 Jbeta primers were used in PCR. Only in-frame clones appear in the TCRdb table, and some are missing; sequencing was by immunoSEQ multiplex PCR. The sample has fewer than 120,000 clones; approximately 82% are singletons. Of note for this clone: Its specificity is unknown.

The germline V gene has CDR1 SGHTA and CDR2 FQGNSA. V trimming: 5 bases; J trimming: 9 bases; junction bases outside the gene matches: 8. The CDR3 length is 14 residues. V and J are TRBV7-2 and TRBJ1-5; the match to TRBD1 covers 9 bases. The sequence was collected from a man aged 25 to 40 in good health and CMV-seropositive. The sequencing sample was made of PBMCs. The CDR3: CASSPGTGTGPQHF. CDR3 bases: TGTGCCAGCAGCCCCGGGACAGGGACAGGGCCCCAGCATTTT.